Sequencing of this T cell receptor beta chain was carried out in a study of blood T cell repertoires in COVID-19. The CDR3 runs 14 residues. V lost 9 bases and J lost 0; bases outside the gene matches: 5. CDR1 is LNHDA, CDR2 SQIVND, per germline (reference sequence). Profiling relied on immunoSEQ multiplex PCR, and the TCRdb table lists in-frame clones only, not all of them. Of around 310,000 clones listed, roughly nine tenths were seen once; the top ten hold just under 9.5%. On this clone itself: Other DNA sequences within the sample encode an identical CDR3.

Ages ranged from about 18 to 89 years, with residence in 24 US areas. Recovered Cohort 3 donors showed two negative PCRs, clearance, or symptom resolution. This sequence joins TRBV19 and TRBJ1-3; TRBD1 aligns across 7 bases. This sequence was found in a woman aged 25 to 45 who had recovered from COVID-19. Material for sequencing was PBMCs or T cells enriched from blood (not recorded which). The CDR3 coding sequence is TGTGCCAGCAGGGGACAGAACTCTGGAAACACCATATATTTT. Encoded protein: CASRGQNSGNTIYF.